This T cell receptor (beta chain) was captured in a study of immune cell composition in non-small cell lung cancer. On the study more broadly: Most cases were lung adenocarcinoma or squamous cell carcinoma. The study, taken as a whole, reports: Adenocarcinomas with higher top tumour-associated clone frequency had more reactive TILs. It was not proven that tumour-reactive clones equal dominant tumour-associated clones.

The repertoire was sequenced with immunoSEQ multiplex PCR; TCRdb's copy has only in-frame clones and lacks some. The sample carries more than 3,000 clones, under 80% recorded once. Details on this clone: Its matching antigen is unknown.

With 5 bases clipped from V and 0 bases from J, the junction kept 6 bases outside the gene matches. The germline V gene has CDR1 SQVTM and CDR2 ANQGSEA. The CDR3 sequence is 14 residues long. The normal lung sample lay at least 3 cm, and maximally far, from the tumour. Frozen unsorted single-cell suspensions supplied the genomic DNA. The sample comprised non-adjacent lung tissue. The chain is built from TRBV29-1 and TRBJ2-7; the match to TRBD2 covers 8 bases. The origin of this receptor is a human donor with non-small cell lung cancer. The CDR3 spells CSVISGASSYEQYF. The CDR3 nucleotides read TGCAGCGTTATTAGCGGGGCAAGCTCCTACGAGCAGTACTTC.